This TCR beta chain was sequenced for a study of vaccination effects on CD4 cells after COVID-19. Study-wide results and caveats: Marked contraction was observed in infection-induced and vaccine-induced clones late after vaccination.

This clone was detected only a few times. What it binds is unknown. TCRdb's table, derived via immunoSEQ multiplex PCR, lists solely in-frame clones and lacks some. The sample has tens of thousands of clones; about 62% are singletons. Investigators separated out CD4+ T cells once around nine days of culture had passed. The cohort was immunized with two doses of either the BNT162b2 or mRNA-1273 vaccine. There are 14 residues in the CDR3. Germline V gene data show CDR1 as SEHNR and CDR2 as FQNEAQ (reference sequence). Between the trimmed V and J ends, which lost 3 bases and 8 bases, there was a span of 11 bases.

The sequence was obtained from a human donor who received a COVID-19 vaccine. This specimen consisted of CD4+ T cells from PBMCs cultured without peptide, obtained after COVID-19 vaccination. The chain uses TRBV7-9 and TRBJ1-6; no clear D. The CDR3 here is CASSFEGRHSPLHF. The CDR3, as DNA: TGTGCCAGCAGCTTCGAAGGGCGACATTCACCCCTCCACTTT.